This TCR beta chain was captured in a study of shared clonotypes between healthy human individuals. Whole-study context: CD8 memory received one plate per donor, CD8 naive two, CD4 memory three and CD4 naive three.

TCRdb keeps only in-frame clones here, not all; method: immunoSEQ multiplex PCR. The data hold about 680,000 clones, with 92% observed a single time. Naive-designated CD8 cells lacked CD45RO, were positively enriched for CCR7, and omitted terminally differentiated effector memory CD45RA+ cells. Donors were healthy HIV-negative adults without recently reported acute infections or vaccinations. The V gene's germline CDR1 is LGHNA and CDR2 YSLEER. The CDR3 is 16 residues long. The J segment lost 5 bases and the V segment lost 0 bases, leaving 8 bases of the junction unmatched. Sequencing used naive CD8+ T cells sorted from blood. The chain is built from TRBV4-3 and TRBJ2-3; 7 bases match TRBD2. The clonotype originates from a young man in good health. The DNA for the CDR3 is TGCGCCAGCAGCCAAGATAGGACTTGGGAGGGAGATACGCAGTATTTT. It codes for CASSQDRTWEGDTQYF.